These 30 T cell receptor beta chains were all obtained from the same sample, sequenced in a study of neoadjuvant nivolumab and ipilimumab in lung cancer. Only in-frame clones appear in the TCRdb table, and some are missing; sequencing was by immunoSEQ multiplex PCR. The table has roughly 28,000 clones, 65% to 85% seen once. Material: tumor tissue, obtained after neoadjuvant nivolumab, alone or with ipilimumab, at or shortly before surgery. These receptors came from an adult with non-small cell lung cancer.

This chain uses TRBV6-5 with TRBJ1-2; D gene unclear. V was clipped by 0 bases and J by 0 bases, with 11 bases between them. The CDR3 consists of 16 residues. Germline CDR1 MNHEY, CDR2 SVGAGI. The CDR3 sequence: CASSYSTGRPNYGYTF. CDR3 DNA: TGTGCCAGCAGTTACTCGACCGGCAGACCTAACTATGGCTACACCTTC.

This rearrangement joins TRBV5-4 to TRBJ2-7, with TRBD1 matching over 9 bases. Germline CDR1 reads SGHNT; CDR2 reads YYREEE (reference sequence). The V gene end was trimmed by 1 base and the J gene end by 5 bases; junction bases not matched to a gene: 10. The CDR3 runs 16 residues. The CDR3 protein is CASSLSYGTGLHEQYF. The CDR3 DNA reads TGTGCCAGCAGCTTGAGTTATGGGACAGGGCTACACGAGCAGTACTTC.

The rearrangement joins TRBV6-5 to TRBJ2-3, with no clear D. Germline assignment: CDR1 MNHEY and CDR2 SVGAGI. The V and J ends lost 5 bases and 2 bases respectively, with 2 bases between them. This CDR3 comprises 11 residues. CDR3 sequence reads: CASSNTDTQYF. CDR3 nucleotides: TGTGCCAGCAGTAACACAGATACGCAGTATTTT.

This rearrangement joins TRBV29-1 to TRBJ1-5, with TRBD1 matching over 7 bases. V lost 5 bases to trimming and J lost 5 bases; unmatched junction nucleotides: 3. The CDR3 covers 12 residues. Germline lookup yields CDR1 SQVTM and CDR2 ANQGSEA. CDR3 nucleotide sequence: TGCAGCGTTTCCCAGGGGGATCAGCCCCAGCATTTT. Translating gives CSVSQGDQPQHF.

The rearrangement joins TRBV9 to TRBJ1-2; a weak D match, TRBD1 (5 bases). The CDR3 covers 16 residues. With 0 bases removed from V and 7 bases from J, the gap between germline ends came to 19 bases. The germline V gene has CDR1 SGDLS and CDR2 YYNGEE. CDR3 DNA sequence: TGTGCCAGCAGCGTAGAGATGCGGCAGGGCGGTGGTGGCTACACCTTC. Protein product: CASSVEMRQGGGGYTF.

The chain is built from TRBV30 and TRBJ1-2; unclear D gene. Germline assignment: CDR1 GTSNPN and CDR2 SVGIG (reference sequence). Deletions cut 1 base from V and 8 bases from J, with 11 bases between. This CDR3 is 12 amino acids long. The CDR3 region is CAWSAARRGYTF. The CDR3 DNA reads TGTGCCTGGAGTGCCGCCCGCAGAGGCTACACCTTC.

The rearrangement links TRBV5-1 to TRBJ1-2; the D gene is possibly TRBD1 (5 bases). The CDR3 consists of 14 residues. V was shortened by 4 bases and J by 1 base, with 11 bases between the two germline ends. Per germline, CDR1 SGHRS and CDR2 YFSETQ. DNA for the CDR3: TGCGCCAGCAGCCAATCGACAGTTAACTATGGCTACACCTTC. Translation: CASSQSTVNYGYTF.

CDR3 protein: CASSPILTSGGAAETQYF. The DNA for the CDR3 is TGTGCCAGCTCACCTATCCTGACTAGCGGGGGGGCCGCGGAGACCCAGTACTTC. J is TRBJ2-5 and V is TRBV18; 14 bases line up with TRBD2. Germline V lookup: CDR1 KGHSH, CDR2 LQKENI. The CDR3 totals 18 residues. The V gene end was trimmed by 3 bases and the J gene end by 5 bases; junction bases not matched to a gene: 11.

The chain has TRBV6-1 and TRBJ1-2, with 9 bases matching TRBD1. Germline CDR1 reads MNHNS; CDR2 reads SASEGT. The V gene end was trimmed by 0 bases and the J gene end by 6 bases; junction bases not matched to a gene: 5. This CDR3 comprises 15 residues. CDR3 sequence reads: CASSEAVGQGDGYTF. As DNA, the CDR3 is TGTGCCAGCAGTGAAGCGGTGGGACAGGGCGATGGCTACACCTTC.

This chain joins TRBV10-3 and TRBJ2-7; TRBD1 matches 9 bases. The CDR3 runs to 14 residues. Germline CDR1 is ENHRY and CDR2 is SYGVKD. V lost 10 bases, J lost 5 bases, and 12 bases stayed unmatched. The CDR3 sequence: CATDFGTGRDEQYF. The CDR3 DNA reads as TGTGCCACCGATTTTGGGACAGGGAGGGACGAGCAGTACTTC.

This chain links TRBV29-1 with TRBJ1-1; D is ambiguous. Germline V CDR1 and CDR2: SQVTM, ANQGSEA. Trimming cost V 5 bases and J 2 bases, with 9 bases left between them. There are 12 residues in the CDR3. CDR3 residues: CSVRSFNTEAFF. The CDR3 DNA follows: TGCAGCGTTCGATCATTCAACACTGAAGCTTTCTTT. The whole variable domain, remainder taken from reference TRBV29-1 and TRBJ1-1, is SAVISQKPSRDICQRGTSLTIQCQVDSQVTMMFWYRQQPGQSLTLIATANQGSEATYESGFVIDKFPISRPNLTFSTLTVSNMSPEDSSIYLCSVRSFNTEAFFGQGTRLTVV.

The J gene is TRBJ2-7, the V gene TRBV11-2, with unresolved D. This CDR3 is 12 amino acids long. Germline CDR1 SGHAT, CDR2 FQNNGV. The V end lost 5 bases, the J end lost 7 bases, and 12 bases lay between the germline ends. The CDR3 reads CASSHPPVEQYF. The CDR3 DNA reads TGTGCCAGCAGCCACCCCCCGGTTGAGCAGTACTTC.

This chain links TRBV6-1 with TRBJ1-5, with 7 nucleotides matching TRBD1. V lost 4 bases and J lost 4; bases outside the gene matches: 13. Germline V lookup: CDR1 MNHNS, CDR2 SASEGT. The CDR3 sequence is 17 residues long. CDR3 protein: CASSAAGGGGGNQPQHF. The CDR3 region has the DNA TGTGCCAGCAGTGCCGCGGGAGGGGGCGGTGGGAATCAGCCCCAGCATTTT.

The chain carries TRBV5-1 and TRBJ1-5; no definite D call. The CDR3 sequence is 14 residues long. CDR1 SGHRS and CDR2 YFSETQ come from the germline V gene. V was trimmed by 0 bases and J by 7 bases, leaving 11 bases between them. The CDR3 nucleotides read TGCGCCAGCAGCTTGGTAGGTGGGAGCCAGCCCCAGCATTTT. Its protein product is CASSLVGGSQPQHF.

The rearrangement joins TRBV10-3 to TRBJ1-1; D remains ambiguous. V was clipped by 4 bases and J by 6 bases, with 15 bases between them. Per the germline V gene, CDR1 is ENHRY and CDR2 is SYGVKD. This CDR3 comprises 14 residues. The CDR3 coding sequence is TGTGCCATCAGTGCCCCCGGGGTGGAGGCTGAAGCTTTCTTT. Its translation is CAISAPGVEAEAFF.

This clone is a singleton in its sample. CDR3 amino acids: CASSDRVFYEQYF. The CDR3, as DNA: TGCGCCAGCAGTGACCGGGTTTTCTACGAGCAGTACTTC. The rearrangement links TRBV10-2 to TRBJ2-7, with no clear D. Trimming took off 3 bases at V and 3 bases at J, with 9 bases between the two ends. The CDR3 has 13 amino acids. The V gene's germline CDR1 is WSHSY and CDR2 SAAADI.

In this sample, this clone turned up once. The gene calls are TRBV29-1 and TRBJ1-1, with D possibly being TRBD1 (5 bases). The germline CDR1 and CDR2 sequences are SQVTM and ANQGSEA. There are 12 residues in the CDR3. V was shortened by 7 bases and J by 3 bases, with 12 bases between the two germline ends. CDR3 sequence (DNA): TGCAGCGCATGGGACGGAGACACTGAAGCTTTCTTT. Its protein is CSAWDGDTEAFF.

V and J are TRBV4-3 and TRBJ1-1; D gene ambiguous. Trimming shortened V by 4 bases and J by 1 base, and 10 bases separated the two germline ends. CDR1 is LGHNA, CDR2 YSLEER, per germline. The CDR3 sequence is 14 residues long. CDR3 in DNA: TGCGCCAGCAGCCTATGGGGAGAGAACACTGAAGCTTTCTTT. Protein product: CASSLWGENTEAFF.

The chain carries TRBV29-1 and TRBJ2-3; no clear D. There are 14 residues in the CDR3. CDR1 and CDR2 (germline): SQVTM, ANQGSEA. V was clipped by 3 bases and J by 2 bases, with 12 bases between them. The CDR3 DNA follows: TGCAGCGTTGACGACCGGGTCCCCACAGATACGCAGTATTTT. It specifies CSVDDRVPTDTQYF.

This chain connects TRBV2 to TRBJ2-7; 9 bases match TRBD2. CDR3 length: 15 amino acids. Per the germline V gene, CDR1 is SNHLY and CDR2 is FYNNEI. The V gene end was trimmed by 6 bases and the J gene end by 4 bases; junction bases not matched to a gene: 10. CDR3 sequence reads: CASRAEREERYEQYF. The CDR3 DNA follows: TGTGCCAGCAGGGCCGAGCGGGAGGAAAGGTACGAGCAGTACTTC. The full variable domain, its missing parts supplied by reference TRBV2 and TRBJ2-7, is EPEVTQTPSHQVTQMGQEVILRCVPISNHLYFYWYRQILGQKVEFLVSFYNNEISEKSEIFDDQFSVERPDGSNFTLKIRSTKLEDSAMYFCASRAEREERYEQYFGPGTRLTVT.

The chain carries TRBV2 and TRBJ1-1, with D perhaps matching TRBD1 (5 bases). The CDR3 length is 15 residues. The germline V and J ends were trimmed by 3 bases and 1 base, with 12 bases remaining between them. Germline CDR1 is SNHLY and CDR2 is FYNNEI. The DNA of the CDR3 is TGTGCCAGCAGTGATAGTTATACAGGGAACACTGAAGCTTTCTTT. Amino acid sequence: CASSDSYTGNTEAFF. Full variable domain (rest looked up from reference TRBV2 and TRBJ1-1): EPEVTQTPSHQVTQMGQEVILRCVPISNHLYFYWYRQILGQKVEFLVSFYNNEISEKSEIFDDQFSVERPDGSNFTLKIRSTKLEDSAMYFCASSDSYTGNTEAFFGQGTRLTVV.

The J gene is TRBJ1-4, the V gene TRBV11-2; 7 bases align to TRBD1. J lost 6 bases, V lost 0 bases, and 10 bases had no gene match. This CDR3 is built from 17 residues. CDR1 and CDR2 from the germline V gene are SGHAT and FQNNGV. The CDR3 region has the DNA TGTGCCAGCAGCTTAGAGGGAGTTAGGGGGACAGATGAAAAACTGTTTTTT. Protein sequence: CASSLEGVRGTDEKLFF. The full variable domain, its missing parts supplied by reference TRBV11-2 and TRBJ1-4, is EAGVAQSPRYKIIEKRQSVAFWCNPISGHATLYWYQQILGQGPKLLIQFQNNGVVDDSQLPKDRFSAERLKGVDSTLKIQPAKLEDSAVYLCASSLEGVRGTDEKLFFGSGTQLSVL.

The sample holds a few counts of this clone. The V and J genes are TRBV5-5 and TRBJ2-7, with 7 bases lining up with TRBD2. Germline trimming cut 2 bases from V and 5 bases from J; bases unmatched to any gene: 1. The CDR3 length is 12 residues. Germline V gene lookup returns CDR1 SGHKS and CDR2 YYEKEE (reference sequence). CDR3 in amino acids: CASSFAGDEQYF. The CDR3, as DNA: TGTGCCAGCAGCTTTGCGGGGGACGAGCAGTACTTC.

The chain recombines TRBV30 with TRBJ2-2; a weak D match, TRBD2 (6 bases). The CDR3 has 16 amino acids. V was cut by 3 bases and J by 2 bases, with 16 bases left in between. Germline loops: CDR1 GTSNPN, CDR2 SVGIG (reference sequence). The CDR3 loop reads CAWSGVGGTNTGELFF. Here the CDR3 DNA reads TGTGCCTGGAGCGGGGTGGGGGGAACCAACACCGGGGAGCTGTTTTTT.

Only one count was recorded for this clone. This chain joins TRBV5-6 and TRBJ1-2; the match to TRBD1 covers 7 bases. The ends lost 5 bases at V and 8 bases at J; junction bases unmatched: 9. Germline V gene lookup returns CDR1 SGHDT and CDR2 YYEEEE. The CDR3 length is 13 residues. CDR3 in DNA: TGTGCCAGCAGATCCGACAGGGATGGAGGCTACACCTTC. This sequence encodes CASRSDRDGGYTF. Complete variable domain (other parts from reference TRBV5-6 and TRBJ1-2): DAGVTQSPTHLIKTRGQQVTLRCSPKSGHDTVSWYQQALGQGPQFIFQYYEEEERQRGNFPDRFSGHQFPNYSSELNVNALLLGDSALYLCASRSDRDGGYTFGSGTRLTVV.

This chain joins TRBV7-2 and TRBJ1-5; the match to TRBD1 covers 7 bases. V dropped 0 bases and J dropped 6; count of bases not matched to a gene: 8. The germline gives CDR1 SGHTA, CDR2 FQGNSA. This CDR3 is built from 16 residues. CDR3 bases: TGTGCCAGCAGCTTAGCCGGGACAGACACCTCTCAGCCCCAGCATTTT. Its protein is CASSLAGTDTSQPQHF.

The rearrangement joins TRBV27 to TRBJ1-1; 7 bases fit TRBD1. CDR1 MNHEY and CDR2 SMNVEV come from the germline V gene (reference sequence). The CDR3 has 12 residues. The V segment lost 3 bases and the J segment 5 bases; nucleotides outside the gene matches: 0. The CDR3 sequence: CASSFRGTEAFF. The DNA of the CDR3 is TGTGCCAGCAGTTTCAGGGGGACTGAAGCTTTCTTT.

V and J are TRBV4-3 and TRBJ2-2, with D unclear. Trimming cost V 1 base and J 6 bases, with 6 bases left between them. There are 13 residues in the CDR3. Germline V gene sequence: CDR1 LGHNA, CDR2 YSLEER. The CDR3 sequence: CASSQGEAGELFF. CDR3 nucleotides: TGCGCCAGCAGCCAAGGAGAGGCCGGGGAGCTGTTTTTT.

The chain carries TRBV7-8 and TRBJ2-3; D is unresolved. V lost 5 bases, J lost 4 bases, and 10 bases lay in between. This CDR3 has 13 residues. Germline CDR1 reads SGHVS; CDR2 reads FQNEAQ. CDR3 in amino acids: CASSKTASDTQYF. The CDR3 bases are TGTGCCAGCAGCAAGACCGCATCAGATACGCAGTATTTT.

This sequence joins TRBV6-5 and TRBJ1-5, with no clear D. This CDR3 contains 13 residues. The V end lost 6 bases, the J end lost 9 bases, and 15 bases lay between the germline ends. Germline CDR1 and CDR2: MNHEY and SVGAGI. CDR3 loop: CASSTIPRLPQHF. The CDR3, as DNA: TGTGCCAGCAGCACTATACCCCGTTTGCCCCAGCATTTT.